These 30 T cell receptor beta chains came from one sample sequenced in a study of T-cell memory formation after mild COVID-19 (dated by TCRdb to the early 2020s). The receptor library was made with 5' RACE. Sequenced using an Illumina NovaSeq 6000. The public reads were quality trimmed at Q25 with fastp and then assembled into clones with MiXCR by TCRdb, keeping productive beta chains. Here each entry gathers all rows of one CDR3 protein and keeps the most common genes and DNA. Recorded for this sample are roughly 400,000 distinct CDR3 sequences; roughly 15% of them occurred a single time. The biggest ten clones account for 20% to 25% of the sample. Specimen: PBMCs or a T cell subset sorted from them (not recorded which). These receptors came from a man aged 18 to 29 who had mild COVID-19 (a few samples of this study predate the infection). The sample titles of this study are shuffled in the database, so cell type and time point are left out; the donor was told from shared clones.

The table lists this clonotype with a few counts. The chain combines TRBV13 with TRBJ1-6; TRBD1 aligns across 7 bases. Germline lookup yields CDR1 PRHDT and CDR2 FYEKMQ (reference sequence). V shed 4 bases and J 5 bases; nucleotides not matched to a gene: 5. The CDR3 covers 15 residues. Written as DNA, the CDR3 is TGTGCCAGCAGCTCCTCCGGGACAGATAATTCACCCCTCCACTTT. Translation gives CASSSSGTDNSPLHF.

This clonotype has just a few counts. The rearrangement joins TRBV11-2 to TRBJ2-5; 8 bases are a match to TRBD1. Germline CDR1 and CDR2: SGHAT and FQNNGV. This CDR3 spans 13 amino acids. The V segment lost 7 bases and the J segment 5 bases; nucleotides outside the gene matches: 6. CDR3 sequence: CASTRGPRETQYF. The CDR3 bases are TGTGCCAGCACCAGGGGGCCGAGGGAGACCCAGTACTTC. Combining the CDR3 with reference TRBV11-2 and TRBJ2-5 gives the whole variable domain EAGVAQSPRYKIIEKRQSVAFWCNPISGHATLYWYQQILGQGPKLLIQFQNNGVVDDSQLPKDRFSAERLKGVDSTLKIQPAKLEDSAVYLCASTRGPRETQYFGPGTRLLVL.

Ten or more counts support this clonotype. The gene calls are TRBV15 and TRBJ2-3; 16 bases are shared with TRBD2. Germline lookup yields CDR1 LNHNV and CDR2 YYDKDF (reference sequence). With V trimmed by 8 bases and J by 6 bases, 20 bases remained unmatched. The CDR3 sequence is 20 residues long. CDR3 in DNA: TGTGCCACCGCCCCCTCGCCTCTGGGACTAGCGGGGGGGCCCGGGGATACGCAGTATTTT. Protein sequence: CATAPSPLGLAGGPGDTQYF.

This clonotype was counted a few times. The V and J genes are TRBV27 and TRBJ2-4; D is ambiguous. V was clipped by 3 bases and J by 0 bases, with 12 bases between them. The CDR3 covers 16 residues. Germline loops: CDR1 MNHEY, CDR2 SMNVEV (reference sequence). The CDR3 here is CASSFSGALAKNIQYF. As DNA, the CDR3 is TGTGCCAGCAGTTTCTCAGGCGCACTAGCCAAAAACATTCAGTACTTC.

This clonotype was observed a few times. The chain has TRBV9 and TRBJ2-3; unclear D gene. In germline, CDR1 is SGDLS, CDR2 YYNGEE. This CDR3 spans 16 amino acids. V dropped 0 bases and J dropped 2 bases, with 13 bases sitting between them. DNA for the CDR3: TGTGCCAGCAGCGTAGCCAAGTGGGAACCCACAGATACGCAGTATTTT. This encodes CASSVAKWEPTDTQYF.

The gene calls are TRBV5-5 and TRBJ2-7; 10 bases agree with TRBD1. The length of the CDR3 is 14 residues. V was clipped by 4 bases and J by 3 bases; unmatched bases: 4. CDR1 and CDR2 from the germline V gene are SGHKS and YYEKEE (reference sequence). CDR3 nucleotide sequence: TGTGCCAGCAGCGCGGGACAGGGGCTCTACGAGCAGTACTTC. It is translated as CASSAGQGLYEQYF.

This clonotype was observed a handful of times. This chain connects TRBV9 to TRBJ2-3; D is possibly TRBD2 (6 bases). Per the germline V gene, CDR1 is SGDLS and CDR2 is YYNGEE. The CDR3 consists of 16 residues. Trimming pared 2 bases from V and 4 bases from J, leaving 17 bases between. CDR3 bases: TGTGCCAGCAGCGTCGGACCGACTAGTGCCTCAGATACGCAGTATTTT. Protein: CASSVGPTSASDTQYF.

This clonotype has only a few counts. The chain couples TRBV3-1 to TRBJ2-1; unclear D gene. The ends were cut back, 1 base at V and 9 bases at J, with 7 bases in the middle. This CDR3 has 12 residues. From germline, CDR1 is LGHDT and CDR2 YNNKEL (reference sequence). The CDR3 sequence is CASSQVLGEQFF. The DNA for the CDR3 is TGTGCCAGCAGCCAAGTGTTGGGTGAGCAGTTCTTC.

This clonotype showed up just a few times. The chain employs TRBV5-1 and TRBJ1-3, with D uncertain. The CDR3 is 15 amino acids. Trimming shortened V by 7 bases and J by 0 bases, and 14 bases separated the two germline ends. Germline CDR1 SGHRS, CDR2 YFSETQ. The CDR3 region has the DNA TGCGCCAGCCAAGAAGGCGCCAGCTCTGGAAACACCATATATTTT. Translated: CASQEGASSGNTIYF. Based on the CDR3 plus reference TRBV5-1 and TRBJ1-3, the full variable domain is KAGVTQTPRYLIKTRGQQVTLSCSPISGHRSVSWYQQTPGQGLQFLFEYFSETQRNKGNFPGRFSGRQFSNSRSEMNVSTLELGDSALYLCASQEGASSGNTIYFGEGSWLTVV.

This chain uses TRBV29-1 with TRBJ1-2; D unclear. The germline V gene encodes CDR1 SQVTM and CDR2 ANQGSEA. The CDR3 contains 13 residues. The V end was cut by 3 bases, the J end by 6 bases, with 14 bases between. CDR3 bases: TGCAGCGTTGAGGCGGCAGGACGGGATGGCTACACCTTC. Its translation: CSVEAAGRDGYTF.

This clonotype was seen ten or more times. The rearrangement joins TRBV12-3 or TRBV12-4 to TRBJ1-1; D unclear. The CDR3 runs 14 residues. V was trimmed by 3 bases and J by 0 bases, leaving 8 bases between them. For the CDR3, the DNA is TGTGCCAGCAGTTTGGGTCTTTTGAACACTGAAGCTTTCTTT. As protein: CASSLGLLNTEAFF.

CDR3 protein: CASGDSFGTEAFF. The CDR3 nucleotides read TGTGCCAGCGGGGACAGCTTTGGGACTGAAGCTTTCTTT. This rearrangement joins TRBV7-2 to TRBJ1-1; TRBD1 agrees at 7 bases. This CDR3 is built from 13 residues. Germline V gene sequence: CDR1 SGHTA, CDR2 FQGNSA. Trimming took 8 bases from V and 5 from J; bases not matched to a gene: 8.

The V call is TRBV4-1, the J call TRBJ2-7; no reliable D call. Germline V lookup: CDR1 MGHRA, CDR2 YSYEKL. V lost 0 bases and J 0 bases, leaving 12 bases between the germline ends. The length of the CDR3 is 16 residues. CDR3 in DNA: TGCGCCAGCAGCCAAGAATGGGCTTTGAGCTCCTACGAGCAGTACTTC. Amino acid sequence: CASSQEWALSSYEQYF.

This clonotype came up a few times. The chain combines TRBV7-3 with TRBJ2-3; TRBD2 matches at 9 bases. The J segment lost 4 bases and the V segment lost 4 bases, leaving 3 bases of the junction unmatched. The germline V gene encodes CDR1 SGHTA and CDR2 FQGTGA. CDR3 size: 14 residues. The CDR3 loop is CASSSGLASDTQYF. The DNA for the CDR3 is TGTGCCAGCAGCTCGGGACTAGCCTCAGATACGCAGTATTTT.

This clonotype was observed a handful of times. The chain combines TRBV28 with TRBJ2-7; TRBD2 aligns across 8 bases. This CDR3 has 12 residues. Germline trimming cut 8 bases from V and 4 bases from J; bases unmatched to any gene: 4. Germline CDR1 reads MDHEN; CDR2 reads SYDVKM. The CDR3 bases are TGTGCCAGCGGGCGGGGGGCATACGAGCAGTACGTC. Encoded protein: CASGRGAYEQYV.

The rearrangement joins TRBV2 to TRBJ1-2; D unresolved. Germline CDR1 and CDR2: SNHLY and FYNNEI. CDR3 length equals 13 residues. The ends were cut back, 5 bases at V and 8 bases at J, with 15 bases in the middle. CDR3 sequence (DNA): TGTGCCAGCAGTTTACAAGAGCTTCTGGGCTACACCTTC. Protein: CASSLQELLGYTF.

The chain recombines TRBV19 with TRBJ2-5; the D call may be TRBD1 or TRBD2 (6 bases each). V lost 5 bases and J 1 base, leaving 14 bases between the germline ends. CDR1 and CDR2 (germline): LNHDA, SQIVND (reference sequence). The CDR3 extends over 15 amino acids. The CDR3 protein is CASSRGPGFQETQYF. The CDR3 DNA reads TGTGCCAGTAGTCGGGGGCCGGGGTTCCAAGAGACCCAGTACTTC.

The genes are TRBV6-5 and TRBJ2-5, with D tentatively TRBD1 (6 bases). CDR1 and CDR2 from the germline V gene are MNHEY and SVGAGI. Trimming removed 6 bases at V and 5 bases at J, with 13 bases between. The CDR3 has 13 amino acids. CDR3 bases: TGTGCCAGCAGCCGAACAGGGTGGGAGACCCAGTACTTC. Its translation: CASSRTGWETQYF.

This clonotype appeared a few times. This rearrangement joins TRBV13 to TRBJ1-2; tentatively, D is TRBD1 (5 bases). Trimming took off 2 bases at V and 4 bases at J, with 26 bases between the two ends. CDR3 length: 19 amino acids. The germline gives CDR1 PRHDT, CDR2 FYEKMQ (reference sequence). CDR3 sequence reads: CASSLYRKGLHTPIYGYTF. CDR3 nucleotides: TGTGCCAGCAGCTTATACCGCAAGGGGCTCCACACCCCGATCTATGGCTACACCTTC.

This clonotype was detected many times. The chain links TRBV4-2 to TRBJ2-7; D unclear. Trimming took off 1 base at V and 5 bases at J, with 15 bases between the two ends. Germline-derived CDR1 and CDR2 are LGHNA and YNFKEQ. The CDR3 has 15 residues. The DNA of the CDR3 is TGTGCCAGCAGCCAAGCTGCTTCGAGGTCTCACGAGCAGTACTTC. This encodes CASSQAASRSHEQYF.

The rearrangement links TRBV15 to TRBJ2-7; 7 bases agree with TRBD2. The V segment lost 0 bases and the J segment 6 bases; nucleotides outside the gene matches: 2. Germline V lookup: CDR1 LNHNV, CDR2 YYDKDF (reference sequence). The CDR3 has 13 amino acids. The CDR3 reads CATSRDPSGEQYV. CDR3 in DNA: TGTGCCACCAGCAGAGACCCTAGCGGCGAGCAGTACGTC.

This clonotype was observed a single time. The chain carries TRBV20-1 and TRBJ2-5; 10 bases agree with TRBD2. This CDR3 is 18 amino acids long. The germline CDR1 and CDR2 sequences are DFQATT and SNEGSKA (reference sequence). Losses at the gene ends were 6 bases for V and 3 bases for J; bases not matched to a gene: 19. Here the CDR3 DNA reads TGCAGTGCGCGAAGGGCTAGCGGGGGCCCAACCGGGGAAGAGACCCAGTACTTC. Protein sequence: CSARRASGGPTGEETQYF.

CDR3 loop: CASRSPPEITEAFF. The CDR3 DNA reads TGTGCCAGCAGGTCCCCCCCGGAGATCACGGAAGCTTTCTTT. The V call is TRBV7-9, the J call TRBJ1-1; no firm D call. V was clipped by 6 bases and J by 8 bases, with 19 bases between them. The CDR3 covers 14 residues. Germline CDR1 and CDR2: SEHNR and FQNEAQ (reference sequence).

The rearrangement links TRBV4-1 to TRBJ2-5; D ambiguous. Germline values: CDR1 MGHRA, CDR2 YSYEKL. CDR3 length: 13 amino acids. The V end lost 1 base, the J end lost 5 bases, and 8 bases lay between the germline ends. The CDR3 sequence is CASSQVGEETQYF. CDR3 DNA: TGCGCCAGCAGCCAAGTAGGAGAGGAGACCCAGTACTTC.

The chain is built from TRBV28 and TRBJ2-3; perhaps TRBD2 as D (6 bases). The CDR3 runs 15 residues. Germline assignment: CDR1 MDHEN and CDR2 SYDVKM. The V end lost 4 bases, the J end lost 2 bases, and 13 bases lay between the germline ends. The CDR3 DNA reads TGTGCCAGCAGTTGGGCTAGCGAGTTCACAGATACGCAGTATTTT. Translating gives CASSWASEFTDTQYF.

The chain combines TRBV12-3 or TRBV12-4 with TRBJ1-5; the match to TRBD1 covers 10 bases. V was clipped by 6 bases and J by 3 bases; unmatched bases: 5. The length of the CDR3 is 15 residues. The CDR3 loop reads CASSRGQGYNQPQHF. The CDR3 DNA sequence: TGTGCCAGCAGCCGGGGACAGGGGTACAATCAGCCCCAGCATTTT.

Of note for this clonotype: At one of its ends the junction is not consistent with the germline gene, which may arise from a read error. This chain uses TRBV12-3 or TRBV12-4 with TRBJ1-1; possible D gene TRBD1, 5 bases. The CDR3 contains 13 residues. CDR3 sequence (DNA): TGTGCCAGCAGCTTAGCAAGGGGCACTGAAGCTTTCTTT. Translated: CASSLARGTEAFF.

This clonotype was counted between two and nine times. The chain joins TRBV6-6 to TRBJ2-7, with 7 nucleotides matching TRBD1. The J segment lost 6 bases and the V segment lost 6 bases, leaving 14 bases of the junction unmatched. The CDR3 is made up of 15 amino acids. Germline V gene data show CDR1 as MNHNY and CDR2 as SVGAGI (reference sequence). DNA of the CDR3: TGTGCCAGCAGCCCTAGACAGGGAAGATTGGTCGAGCAGTACTTC. Its protein product is CASSPRQGRLVEQYF.

The V and J genes are TRBV7-2 and TRBJ1-2; 7 bases align to TRBD1. Germline assignment: CDR1 SGHTA and CDR2 FQGNSA. The CDR3 runs to 15 residues. V lost 4 bases and J lost 8; bases outside the gene matches: 13. The CDR3: CASSSDPQGNGGYTF. Written as DNA, the CDR3 is TGTGCCAGCAGCTCGGACCCACAGGGGAACGGCGGCTACACCTTC.

This clonotype was seen repeatedly, ten times or more. This rearrangement joins TRBV7-9 to TRBJ2-6; D gene ambiguous. The germline CDR1 and CDR2 sequences are SEHNR and FQNEAQ (reference sequence). With 6 bases removed from V and 0 bases from J, the gap between germline ends came to 3 bases. The length of the CDR3 is 13 residues. DNA for the CDR3: TGTGCCAGCAGTGTCTCTGGGGCCAACGTCCTGACTTTC. It codes for CASSVSGANVLTF.